Shown below are 10 T cell receptor beta chains from a single sample sequenced in a study of CD8 T cells in ankylosing spondylitis (dated by TCRdb to 2017 to 2019). Overall results and qualifications from the work: Blood from ankylosing spondylitis patients appeared to be characterized by a TCR beta motif made up of several highly homologous amino acid variants.

The library was prepared using 5' RACE. Reads for this sample came from an Illumina HiSeq 2500. TCRdb passed the public sequencing reads through fastp at Q25 and MiXCR, retaining productive beta sequences. Every CDR3 protein is listed once, alongside the most common genes and DNA of its rows. Across this sample there are 200,000 to 250,000 distinct CDR3 sequences, with roughly 18% seen only once. Of the sample, about 44% is held by the ten largest clones. The antigens of these receptors remain unknown. Sequencing used blood, either unsorted or a sorted T cell fraction (not recorded which). These receptors all stem from a male donor with ankylosing spondylitis.

The V call is TRBV29-1, the J call TRBJ1-4; 8 bases are a match to TRBD1. Germline V CDR1 and CDR2: SQVTM, ANQGSEA. The CDR3 consists of 13 residues. V lost 6 bases and J lost 8; bases outside the gene matches: 8. The CDR3: CSVAGQGLEKLFF. CDR3 bases: TGCAGCGTCGCTGGACAGGGCCTCGAAAAACTGTTTTTT.

V and J are TRBV28 and TRBJ2-7, with 8 nucleotides matching TRBD2. After removal of 1 base from V and 2 bases from J, the junction contained 7 bases not matched to a gene. CDR1 and CDR2 from the germline V gene are MDHEN and SYDVKM. The CDR3 runs to 16 residues. The chain's CDR3 is CASSLFPSGSPYEQYF. DNA for the CDR3: TGTGCCAGCAGTTTATTCCCTAGCGGGTCTCCCTACGAGCAGTACTTC.

V and J are TRBV29-1 and TRBJ1-1; D unresolved. CDR3 length equals 14 residues. Per germline, CDR1 SQVTM and CDR2 ANQGSEA. The germline V and J ends were trimmed by 0 bases and 7 bases, with 15 bases remaining between them. The CDR3 bases are TGCAGCGTTGAAGATATCACGGGGAGCATTGAAGCTTTCTTT. Translated, it gives CSVEDITGSIEAFF.

This chain uses TRBV28 with TRBJ2-7; tentative D call: TRBD2 (6 bases). The length of the CDR3 is 14 residues. Germline-derived CDR1 and CDR2 are MDHEN and SYDVKM. V lost 6 bases and J lost 2, with 14 bases in between. The CDR3 DNA sequence: TGTGCCAGCAGCCTGGAGGGGCGGACCTACGAGCAGTACTTC. It codes for CASSLEGRTYEQYF.

This chain joins TRBV6-1 and TRBJ1-6, with D unresolved. V gave up 1 base and J gave up 5 bases, with 6 bases separating them. CDR3 size: 14 residues. The V gene's germline CDR1 is MNHNS and CDR2 SASEGT. CDR3 sequence reads: CASSEGQDNSPLHF. As DNA, the CDR3 is TGTGCCAGCAGTGAAGGCCAGGATAATTCACCCCTCCACTTT.

The sample holds a few counts of this clonotype. V and J are TRBV27 and TRBJ1-2; TRBD1 is a possible D gene (5 bases). Germline V gene sequence: CDR1 MNHEY, CDR2 SMNVEV (reference sequence). This CDR3 spans 15 amino acids. The ends were cut back, 5 bases at V and 6 bases at J, with 19 bases in the middle. The chain's CDR3 is CASSDGAGIRDGYTF. CDR3 bases: TGTGCCAGCAGTGATGGGGCCGGGATACGGGATGGCTACACCTTC.

There are a few counts of this clonotype. The V call is TRBV5-1, the J call TRBJ2-5; perhaps TRBD1 as D (6 bases). Looked up from germline, CDR1 is SGHRS and CDR2 is YFSETQ. The V end lost 2 bases, the J end lost 5 bases, and 10 bases lay between the germline ends. This CDR3 comprises 13 residues. The CDR3 DNA reads as TGCGCCAGCAGCTTTTTGGGGGCGGAGACCCAGTACTTC. This encodes CASSFLGAETQYF.

The table lists this clonotype with a few counts. V usage is TRBV7-9 and J usage is TRBJ2-1; 10 positions agree with TRBD2. The CDR3 totals 15 residues. Germline loops: CDR1 SEHNR, CDR2 FQNEAQ (reference sequence). V gave up 1 base and J gave up 6 bases; unmatched junction bases: 3. The CDR3 DNA reads TGTGCCAGCAGCTTAGTAGCGGGAGGCCCCAATGAGCAGTTCTTC. This codes for CASSLVAGGPNEQFF.

V is TRBV5-1 and J is TRBJ2-7, with D hard to call. Germline-derived CDR1 and CDR2 are SGHRS and YFSETQ. V was pared by 1 base and J by 2 bases, with 7 bases between. This CDR3 contains 13 residues. CDR3 in amino acids: CASSLSTAYEQYF. CDR3 DNA: TGCGCCAGCAGCTTGAGTACAGCCTACGAGCAGTACTTC. Based on the CDR3 plus reference TRBV5-1 and TRBJ2-7, the full variable domain is KAGVTQTPRYLIKTRGQQVTLSCSPISGHRSVSWYQQTPGQGLQFLFEYFSETQRNKGNFPGRFSGRQFSNSRSEMNVSTLELGDSALYLCASSLSTAYEQYFGPGTRLTVT.

The chain employs TRBV7-9 and TRBJ2-4; no definite D call. In germline, CDR1 is SEHNR, CDR2 FQNEAQ (reference sequence). Deletions cut 5 bases from V and 5 bases from J, with 10 bases between. The CDR3 contains 13 residues. This CDR3 reads CASSPLHQNIQYF. The CDR3 coding sequence is TGTGCCAGCAGCCCTCTACATCAAAACATTCAGTACTTC.